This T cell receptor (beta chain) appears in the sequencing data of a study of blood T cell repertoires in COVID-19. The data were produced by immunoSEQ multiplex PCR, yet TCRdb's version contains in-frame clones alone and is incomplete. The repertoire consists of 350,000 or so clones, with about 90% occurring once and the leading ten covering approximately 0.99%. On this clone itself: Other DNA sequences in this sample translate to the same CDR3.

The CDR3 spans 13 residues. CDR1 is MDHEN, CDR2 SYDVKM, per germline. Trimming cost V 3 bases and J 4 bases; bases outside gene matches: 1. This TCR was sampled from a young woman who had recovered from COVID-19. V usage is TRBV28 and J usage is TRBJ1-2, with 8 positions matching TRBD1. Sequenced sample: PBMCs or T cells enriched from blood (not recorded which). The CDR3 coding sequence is TGTGCCAGCAGTTTGGGACAGGTCTATGGCTACACCTTC. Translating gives CASSLGQVYGYTF.